This T cell receptor beta chain was identified in a study of technical replicates of blood from a handful of donors. Germline V gene data show CDR1 as MGHDK and CDR2 as SYGVNS. V was pared by 2 bases and J by 9 bases, with 8 bases between. The CDR3 extends over 12 amino acids. TCRdb's table, derived via immunoSEQ multiplex PCR, lists solely in-frame clones and lacks some. Among 65,000 to 75,000 clones listed, around 87% were seen once. The chain carries TRBV25-1 and TRBJ1-5; D perhaps matches TRBD1 (5 bases). The sequenced sample consisted of PBMCs. The receptor was derived from a human donor in good health. Some clones in this sample may be carry-over from other donors' samples. The CDR3 loop reads CASSEDRGPQHF. The CDR3 region has the DNA TGTGCCAGCAGTGAAGACAGAGGGCCCCAGCATTTT.